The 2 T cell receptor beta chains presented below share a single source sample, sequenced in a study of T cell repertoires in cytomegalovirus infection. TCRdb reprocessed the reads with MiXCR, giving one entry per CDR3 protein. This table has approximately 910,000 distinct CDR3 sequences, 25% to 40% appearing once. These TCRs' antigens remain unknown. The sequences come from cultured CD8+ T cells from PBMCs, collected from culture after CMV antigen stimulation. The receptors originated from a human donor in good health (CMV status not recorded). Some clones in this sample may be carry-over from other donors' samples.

The DNA for the CDR3 is TGCAGTGCTAGACACCCCCCCTACGAGCAGTACTTC. Protein sequence: CSARHPPYEQYF. The V and J genes are TRBV20-1 and TRBJ2-7; D is unresolved. CDR1 is DFQATT and CDR2 is SNEGSKA in the germline V gene (reference sequence). Trimming stripped 2 bases from V and 2 bases from J, with 7 bases between. This CDR3 region has 12 residues.

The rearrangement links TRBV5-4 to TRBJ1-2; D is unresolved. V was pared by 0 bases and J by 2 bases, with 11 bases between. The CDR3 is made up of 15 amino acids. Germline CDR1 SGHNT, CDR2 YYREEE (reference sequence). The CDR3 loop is CASSLAERDNYGYTF. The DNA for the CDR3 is TGTGCCAGCAGCTTGGCCGAAAGAGACAACTATGGCTACACCTTC.